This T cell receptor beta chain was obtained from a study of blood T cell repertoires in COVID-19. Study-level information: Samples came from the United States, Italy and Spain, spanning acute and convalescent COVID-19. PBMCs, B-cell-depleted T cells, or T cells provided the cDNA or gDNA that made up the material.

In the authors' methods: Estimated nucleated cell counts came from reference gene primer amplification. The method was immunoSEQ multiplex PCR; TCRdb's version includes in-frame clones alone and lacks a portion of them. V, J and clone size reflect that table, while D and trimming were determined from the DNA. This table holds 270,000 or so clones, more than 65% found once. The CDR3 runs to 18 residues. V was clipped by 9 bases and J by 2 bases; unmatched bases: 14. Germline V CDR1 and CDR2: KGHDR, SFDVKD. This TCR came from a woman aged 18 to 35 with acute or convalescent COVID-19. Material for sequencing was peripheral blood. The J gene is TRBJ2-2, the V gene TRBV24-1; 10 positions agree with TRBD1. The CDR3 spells CATSSRPGTGDNTGELFF. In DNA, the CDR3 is TGTGCCACCTCAAGCAGGCCGGGGACAGGGGATAACACCGGGGAGCTGTTTTTT.